These 16 T cell receptor beta chains share one sample of origin, sequenced in a study of post-analysis software for immune sequencing data. No cognate antigen is known for these TCRs. Study-wide results and caveats: Patients had higher frequencies than controls of roughly five TRBV segments, including TRBV5-6, TRBV5-1 and TRBV20-1.

Unique molecular identifiers featured in each of the TCR beta cDNA libraries. TCRdb used MiXCR to reprocess the PCR reads, holding one entry per CDR3 protein. The sample lists about 500,000 distinct CDR3 sequences, roughly 46% occurring once. Sequencing used blood. These receptors were obtained from a girl between 5 and 17 years old with multiple sclerosis.

The rearrangement uses TRBV7-6 and TRBJ2-2; D unclear. Trimming cost V 5 bases and J 1 base, with 11 bases left between them. The CDR3 consists of 15 residues. Germline V gives CDR1 SGHVS, CDR2 FNYEAQ. The CDR3 here is CASSGLGRNTGELFF. The CDR3 DNA reads TGTGCCAGCAGCGGCTTGGGCAGGAACACCGGGGAGCTGTTTTTT.

The chain is built from TRBV18 and TRBJ2-7, with D perhaps given as TRBD1 or TRBD2 (5 bases each). The V and J ends lost 6 bases and 4 bases respectively, with 16 bases between them. Germline V gene sequence: CDR1 KGHSH, CDR2 LQKENI. The CDR3 sequence is 14 residues long. Here the CDR3 reads CASSRGPVGYEQYF. The CDR3 DNA is TGTGCCAGCTCTAGGGGACCGGTTGGGTACGAGCAGTACTTC. Drawing the rest from reference TRBV18 and TRBJ2-7, the complete variable domain is NAGVMQNPRHLVRRRGQEARLRCSPMKGHSHVYWYRQLPEEGLKFMVYLQKENIIDESGMPKERFSAEFPKEGPSILRIQQVVRGDSAAYFCASSRGPVGYEQYFGPGTRLTVT.

The CDR3 DNA is TGTGCCACCAGTGATCCTAGCTTGCCAGATACGCAGTATTTT. The encoded protein is CATSDPSLPDTQYF. The V gene is TRBV24-1, the J gene TRBJ2-3; D might be TRBD2 (5 bases). The V end lost 3 bases, the J end lost 4 bases, and 10 bases lay between the germline ends. This CDR3 spans 14 amino acids. Germline assignment: CDR1 KGHDR and CDR2 SFDVKD.

The V gene is TRBV28, the J gene TRBJ2-1; 12 bases match TRBD2. V dropped 4 bases and J dropped 7; count of bases not matched to a gene: 8. The CDR3 is 16 residues long. The germline V gene has CDR1 MDHEN and CDR2 SYDVKM. The CDR3 DNA is TGTGCCAGCAGTTCCTTTGGACTAGCGGGGAGAAATGAGCAGTTCTTC. It encodes CASSSFGLAGRNEQFF.

The CDR3 DNA reads TGTGCCAGCAGCGGTGGGAGGACTAGCGGGAGAAATGAGCAGTACTTC. Its protein product is CASSGGRTSGRNEQYF. The chain is built from TRBV9 and TRBJ2-5, with 13 bases matching TRBD2. The CDR3 contains 16 residues. Trimming at V came to 3 bases and at J to 11 bases, leaving 13 bases not matched to a gene. The germline V gene encodes CDR1 SGDLS and CDR2 YYNGEE.

This chain joins TRBV7-2 and TRBJ2-1; TRBD2 might be the D (5 bases). Looked up from germline, CDR1 is SGHTA and CDR2 is FQGNSA. V lost 1 base and J 8 bases, leaving 9 bases between the germline ends. The CDR3 covers 13 residues. In nucleotides, the CDR3 is TGTGCCAGCAGCTTAGAATTAGCGTATGAGCAGTTCTTC. Protein sequence: CASSLELAYEQFF.

The chain recombines TRBV6-2 or TRBV6-3 with TRBJ1-2; no clear D gene. The V gene's germline CDR1 is MNHEY and CDR2 SVGEGT. This CDR3 contains 15 residues. V was clipped by 2 bases and J by 3 bases, with 13 bases between them. CDR3 residues: CASSYDGGSYYGYTF. DNA of the CDR3: TGTGCCAGCAGTTACGATGGCGGATCTTACTATGGCTACACCTTC.

Worth noting for this clonotype: A junction end diverges from the germline sequence, so it may reflect a read error. J is TRBJ2-1 and V is TRBV6-1; TRBD2 might be the D (7 bases). Germline V CDR1 and CDR2: MNHNS, SASEGT. The length of the CDR3 is 16 residues. CDR3 region: CASSAMAGASGNERFF. CDR3 sequence (DNA): TGTGCCAGCAGTGCCATGGCGGGGGCTAGCGGAAATGAGCGGTTCTTC.

The gene calls are TRBV12-3 or TRBV12-4 and TRBJ2-7; 7 nucleotides match TRBD2. This CDR3 is built from 13 residues. Trimming took 1 base from V and 7 from J; bases not matched to a gene: 4. CDR3 sequence (DNA): TGTGCCAGCAGTTTAGGGGGGGGTGCGGAGCAGTACTTC. Translated: CASSLGGGAEQYF.

This clonotype was seen more than once but under ten times. The chain employs TRBV21-1 and TRBJ2-7; TRBD1 was called by the table and not checked on the DNA. TRBV21-1 is reported as a pseudogene. This CDR3 comprises 13 residues. CDR3 region: CARDRWGTYEQYF. The CDR3 nucleotides read TGTGCCAGAGACAGGTGGGGTACCTACGAGCAGTACTTC.

This sequence joins TRBV20-1 and TRBJ2-1, with TRBD2 matching 10 bases. Germline V lookup: CDR1 DFQATT, CDR2 SNEGSKA (reference sequence). This CDR3 contains 15 residues. V dropped 3 bases and J dropped 5; count of bases not matched to a gene: 7. Here the CDR3 DNA reads TGCAGTGCTAGCGGTGGACTAGCGGCTGACAATGAGCAGTTCTTC. Translation gives CSASGGLAADNEQFF.

The V call is TRBV10-3, the J call TRBJ1-2, with 9 bases matching TRBD1. The J segment lost 4 bases and the V segment lost 6 bases, leaving 15 bases of the junction unmatched. CDR1 is ENHRY, CDR2 SYGVKD, per germline. The CDR3 spans 17 residues. The CDR3 protein is CAISGPYRGRRVYGYTF. The CDR3 DNA reads TGTGCCATCAGCGGTCCCTACAGGGGGCGTAGGGTCTATGGCTACACCTTC.

The chain couples TRBV9 to TRBJ1-6; tentative D call: TRBD1 (5 bases). Trimming took 0 bases from V and 6 from J, leaving 13 bases between them. Per the germline V gene, CDR1 is SGDLS and CDR2 is YYNGEE. This CDR3 spans 16 amino acids. CDR3 nucleotide sequence: TGTGCCAGCAGCGTAGGCCAGGGACTGAGTAATTCACCCCTCCACTTT. Encoded protein: CASSVGQGLSNSPLHF.

This clonotype has only a few counts. J is TRBJ1-6 and V is TRBV20-1; 9 bases match TRBD1. This CDR3 has 15 residues. The germline gives CDR1 DFQATT, CDR2 SNEGSKA (reference sequence). Trimming took 3 bases from V and 9 from J; bases not matched to a gene: 9. CDR3: CSASKGGQGSSPLHF. DNA of the CDR3: TGCAGTGCTAGCAAAGGAGGACAGGGGTCTTCACCCCTCCACTTT.

CDR3: CASSQVTSYEQYF. CDR3 DNA sequence: TGTGCCAGCAGTCAGGTAACTTCCTACGAGCAGTACTTC. The genes are TRBV3-1 and TRBJ2-7; D is undetermined. Trimming pared 6 bases from V and 1 base from J, leaving 10 bases between. CDR3 length: 13 amino acids. Germline V gene sequence: CDR1 LGHDT, CDR2 YNNKEL (reference sequence).

This rearrangement joins TRBV6-2 or TRBV6-3 to TRBJ1-1; D gene uncertain. This CDR3 has 15 amino acids. Trimming took 2 bases from V and 5 from J, leaving 15 bases between them. Germline V CDR1 and CDR2: MNHEY, SVGEGT. DNA for the CDR3: TGTGCCAGCAGTTACGGTAGGGCCTTTATGACTGAAGCTTTCTTT. Residues: CASSYGRAFMTEAFF.